The clone carrying this T cell receptor (beta chain) was seen more than once but under ten times. Its matching antigen is unknown. This entry comes from a study of beta chain features in type 1 diabetes. Whole-study results and caveats: TCRB CDR3s from Type 1 diabetes patients were moderately but significantly shorter in all four CD4+ subsets.

cDNA synthesis used the whole RNA isolate, giving expressed TCRB sequences. Produced via immunoSEQ multiplex PCR; TCRdb's table is partial and in-frame only. The sample yields roughly 150,000 clones, about 8% seen once. Trimming took off 4 bases at V and 6 bases at J, with 12 bases between the two ends. The CDR3 has 13 residues. Germline V gene lookup returns CDR1 SGHDN and CDR2 FVKESK. The source is a woman aged 40 to 50 with type 1 diabetes. The chain combines TRBV14 with TRBJ1-2, with D possibly matching TRBD1 (5 bases). The sequenced sample consisted of central memory CD4+ T cells from blood. CDR3 sequence reads: CASSRLSGDGYTF. For the CDR3, the DNA is TGTGCCAGCAGCCGCCTCTCGGGGGATGGCTACACCTTC.